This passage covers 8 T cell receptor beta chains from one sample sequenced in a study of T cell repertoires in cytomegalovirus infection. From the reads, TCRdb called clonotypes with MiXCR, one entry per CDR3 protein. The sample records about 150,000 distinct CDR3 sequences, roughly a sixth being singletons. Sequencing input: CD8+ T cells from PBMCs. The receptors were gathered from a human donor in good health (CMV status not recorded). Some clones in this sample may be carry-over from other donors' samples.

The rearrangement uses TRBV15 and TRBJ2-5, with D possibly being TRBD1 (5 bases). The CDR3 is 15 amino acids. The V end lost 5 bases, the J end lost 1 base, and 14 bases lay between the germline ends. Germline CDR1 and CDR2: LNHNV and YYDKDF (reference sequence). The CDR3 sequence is CATSLTPDSQETQYF. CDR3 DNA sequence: TGTGCCACCAGCCTTACCCCAGACAGCCAAGAGACCCAGTACTTC. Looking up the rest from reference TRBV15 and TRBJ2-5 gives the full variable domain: DAMVIQNPRYQVTQFGKPVTLSCSQTLNHNVMYWYQQKSSQAPKLLFHYYDKDFNNEADTPDNFQSRRPNTSFCFLDIRSPGLGDTAMYLCATSLTPDSQETQYFGPGTRLLVL.

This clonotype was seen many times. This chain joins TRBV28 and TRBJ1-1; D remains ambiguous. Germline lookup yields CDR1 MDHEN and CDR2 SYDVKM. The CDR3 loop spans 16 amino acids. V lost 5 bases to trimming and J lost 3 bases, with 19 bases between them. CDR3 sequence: CASSPPVHVDDTEAFF. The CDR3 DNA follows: TGTGCCAGCAGTCCCCCAGTCCACGTTGACGACACTGAAGCTTTCTTT.

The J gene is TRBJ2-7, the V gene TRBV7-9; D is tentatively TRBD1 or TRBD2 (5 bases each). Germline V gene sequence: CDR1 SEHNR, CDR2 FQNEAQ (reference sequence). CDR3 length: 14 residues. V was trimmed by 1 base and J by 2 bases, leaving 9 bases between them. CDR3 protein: CASSLGGSPYEQYF. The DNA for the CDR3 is TGTGCCAGCAGCTTAGGGGGGTCCCCCTACGAGCAGTACTTC.

CDR3 coding DNA: TGTGCCAGCAGTCAAATCAGGGGGCTTGTGGAAAAACTGTTTTTT. This codes for CASSQIRGLVEKLFF. V and J are TRBV7-9 and TRBJ1-4, with TRBD1 identical over 8 bases. Germline V gives CDR1 SEHNR, CDR2 FQNEAQ (reference sequence). V trimming: 6 bases; J trimming: 8 bases; junction bases outside the gene matches: 11. This CDR3 region has 15 residues.

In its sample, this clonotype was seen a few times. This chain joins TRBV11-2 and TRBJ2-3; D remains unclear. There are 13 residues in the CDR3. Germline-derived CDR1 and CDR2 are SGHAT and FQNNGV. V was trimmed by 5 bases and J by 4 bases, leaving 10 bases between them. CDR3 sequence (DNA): TGTGCCAGCAGCCAAGAGAGGCCAGATACGCAGTATTTT. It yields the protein CASSQERPDTQYF.

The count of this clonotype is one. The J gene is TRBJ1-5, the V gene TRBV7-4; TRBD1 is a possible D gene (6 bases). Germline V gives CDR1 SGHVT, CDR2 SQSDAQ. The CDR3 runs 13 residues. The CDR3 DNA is TGTGCGAGCCGGGGGGCTGGCAATCAGCCCCAGCATTTT. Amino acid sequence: CASRGAGNQPQHF.

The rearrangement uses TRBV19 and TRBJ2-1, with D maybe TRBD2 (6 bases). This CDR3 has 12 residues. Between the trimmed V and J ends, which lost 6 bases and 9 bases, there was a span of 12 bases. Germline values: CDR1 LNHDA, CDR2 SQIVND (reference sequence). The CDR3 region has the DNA TGTGCCAGTAGGGGACTGGGGCGTGAGCAGTTCTTC. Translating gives CASRGLGREQFF.

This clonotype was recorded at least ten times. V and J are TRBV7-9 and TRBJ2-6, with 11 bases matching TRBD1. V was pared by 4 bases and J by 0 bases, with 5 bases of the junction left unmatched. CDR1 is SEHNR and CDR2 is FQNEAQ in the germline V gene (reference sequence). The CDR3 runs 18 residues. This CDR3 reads CASSYTGTGGSGANVLTF. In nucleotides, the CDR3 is TGTGCCAGCAGCTATACCGGGACAGGGGGCTCTGGGGCCAACGTCCTGACTTTC.